Included here is one T cell receptor beta chain sequence, with context. Antigen unknown. Each clinical donor contributed on average around 92,000 T cells from unsorted cryopreserved PBMC. The data belong to a study of T cells in tuberculosis. Overall study results and limits: The TCR-beta difference was not significant; alpha differences partly reflected length.

The CDR3 is 12 amino acids. In germline, CDR1 is SGHRS, CDR2 YFSETQ. The V end was cut by 5 bases, the J end by 3 bases, with 6 bases between. Using immunoSEQ multiplex PCR, the repertoire was profiled, and TCRdb retains in-frame clones only, with some absent. The repertoire includes tens of thousands of clones, roughly 96% of them detected once, and roughly 9.1% sits in the top ten. The origin of this receptor is a donor between 10 and 29 years old with latent tuberculosis or without tuberculosis infection. Sequenced: PBMCs. The rearrangement joins TRBV5-1 to TRBJ2-1; D gene unclear. The CDR3 protein is CASRRDYNEQFF. Here the CDR3 DNA reads TGCGCCAGCAGGCGAGACTACAATGAGCAGTTCTTC.